This T cell receptor (beta chain) comes out of a study of Ad26.COV2.S vaccination and SARS-CoV-2 variants. At the level of the study: Ad26.COV2.S, an intramuscular injection, was given once or twice 56 days apart. Findings and limits, study-wide: Participants given vaccine showed non-spike TCR breadth similar to that of placebo recipients. Spike-specific TCR breadth in vaccine recipients exceeded that seen in placebo recipients.

Treatment defined: approximately 18 received Ad26.COV2.S at low or high dose, single or two shots; 5 received placebo; per-sample allocation not given. Each sample was drawn 63 days after the first injection (of vaccine or placebo). Boston hosted the donor, who was an adult aged 18-55 years. The protocol was immunoSEQ multiplex PCR, while the TCRdb copy is restricted to in-frame clones and leaves out a portion. This sample has about 400,000 clones, with approximately 90% found just once. About this clone itself: The antigen is not known.

The trim removed 7 bases at V and 1 base at J, leaving 4 bases unmatched. This CDR3 contains 13 residues. Germline V CDR1 and CDR2: SNHLY, FYNNEI. Sequenced material: peripheral blood, taken in a trial of Ad26.COV2.S vaccine versus placebo. The chain combines TRBV2 with TRBJ2-7, with 7 bases lining up with TRBD1. This TCR was recovered from a person aged 18 to 59 who received the Ad26.COV2.S COVID-19 vaccine or a placebo. The chain's CDR3 is CASTGTESYEQYF. The CDR3, as DNA: TGTGCCAGCACGGGGACAGAGTCCTACGAGCAGTACTTC.